These 29 T cell receptor beta chains originate from one sample sequenced in a study of cytomegalovirus exposure and HLA in healthy donors. In the PCR, 60 Vbeta and 13 Jbeta primers were used. Here immunoSEQ multiplex PCR was the method, and the copy in TCRdb shows in-frame clones only, minus some. The sample records 200,000 or so clones, roughly 80% being singletons. The specimen was PBMCs. Source of these receptors: a girl aged 2-9 years in good health and CMV-seronegative.

V and J are TRBV29-1 and TRBJ1-1; 11 bases map to TRBD1. This CDR3 is 15 amino acids long. J gave up 1 base and V 7 bases, and 8 bases lay outside the gene matches. Germline CDR1 and CDR2: SQVTM and ANQGSEA. The CDR3 sequence: CSARTGGNGNTEAFF. The CDR3 DNA reads as TGCAGCGCCCGGACAGGGGGCAACGGGAACACTGAAGCTTTCTTT.

The chain joins TRBV30 to TRBJ1-2; D ambiguous. The V and J ends lost 5 bases and 2 bases respectively, with 12 bases between them. The germline V gene has CDR1 GTSNPN and CDR2 SVGIG (reference sequence). The CDR3 consists of 13 residues. The chain's CDR3 is CAWDRRTNYGYTF. The CDR3, as DNA: TGTGCCTGGGACCGGAGGACCAACTATGGCTACACCTTC.

This clone turned up a few times. The chain joins TRBV5-6 to TRBJ2-1; 7 bases are shared with TRBD2. This CDR3 region has 15 residues. The J segment lost 0 bases and the V segment lost 3 bases, leaving 3 bases of the junction unmatched. The germline V gene encodes CDR1 SGHDT and CDR2 YYEEEE. The CDR3 sequence is CASSSGGSSYNEQFF. CDR3 sequence (DNA): TGTGCCAGCAGCTCCGGGGGGAGCTCCTACAATGAGCAGTTCTTC.

This rearrangement joins TRBV6-5 to TRBJ1-6; 11 bases are shared with TRBD1. Germline V CDR1 and CDR2: MNHEY, SVGAGI. This CDR3 is built from 16 residues. Unmatched junction bases numbered 5, after V lost 4 bases and J lost 6 bases. The CDR3 protein is CASSWTGGLGNSPLHF. In DNA, the CDR3 is TGTGCCAGCAGTTGGACAGGGGGCTTAGGTAATTCACCCCTCCACTTT.

The chain has TRBV15 and TRBJ2-3, with D perhaps TRBD2 (6 bases). The CDR3 consists of 14 residues. Germline values: CDR1 LNHNV, CDR2 YYDKDF (reference sequence). V was trimmed by 5 bases and J by 3 bases, leaving 12 bases between them. The CDR3 DNA reads as TGTGCCACCAGCGGCGGGAAGGGTACAGATACGCAGTATTTT. This translates into CATSGGKGTDTQYF.

The V gene is TRBV6-1, the J gene TRBJ2-1; D is uncertain. CDR1 MNHNS and CDR2 SASEGT come from the germline V gene. V was trimmed by 5 bases and J by 7 bases, leaving 18 bases between them. This CDR3 is built from 15 residues. The CDR3 coding sequence is TGTGCCAGCAGTTTGAAAGGAGAAGGAAAGAATGAGCAGTTCTTC. This encodes CASSLKGEGKNEQFF.

The chain links TRBV11-2 to TRBJ2-1; a weak D match, TRBD2 (6 bases). Germline V gene data show CDR1 as SGHAT and CDR2 as FQNNGV. V was shortened by 3 bases and J by 8 bases, with 8 bases between the two germline ends. The CDR3 runs 12 residues. The CDR3 DNA sequence: TGTGCCAGCAGCTTCGGGAGAGATGAGCAGTTCTTC. As protein: CASSFGRDEQFF.

The V and J genes are TRBV29-1 and TRBJ2-7; 7 bases map to TRBD1. Looked up from germline, CDR1 is SQVTM and CDR2 is ANQGSEA. J was trimmed by 0 bases and V by 0 bases; bases with no gene match: 5. This CDR3 comprises 15 residues. The CDR3 DNA reads TGCAGCGTTGAAGACCCCCGGGACAGCTCCTACGAGCAGTACTTC. It specifies CSVEDPRDSSYEQYF.

The chain links TRBV5-1 to TRBJ2-5, with D possibly being TRBD2 (6 bases). Germline V gene sequence: CDR1 SGHRS, CDR2 YFSETQ. V lost 1 base and J lost 3, with 7 bases in between. There are 13 residues in the CDR3. Here the CDR3 reads CASSLRGKETQYF. CDR3 sequence (DNA): TGCGCCAGCAGCTTGCGGGGGAAAGAGACCCAGTACTTC.

Comment on this clone: Mismatch with germline at one junction end may stem from a read error. V gene TRBV7-9 combines with J gene TRBJ1-2; D is perhaps TRBD1 (5 bases). Germline values: CDR1 SEHNR, CDR2 FQNEAQ (reference sequence). The CDR3 contains 16 residues. The DNA of the CDR3 is TGTTCCAGCAGCTTTACTTGGGCAGGGACTAACTATGGCTACACCTTC. Protein: CSSSFTWAGTNYGYTF.

The chain carries TRBV19 and TRBJ2-2, with 8 nucleotides matching TRBD1. This CDR3 region has 14 residues. From germline, CDR1 is LNHDA and CDR2 SQIVND (reference sequence). The V segment lost 8 bases and the J segment 6 bases; nucleotides outside the gene matches: 8. The CDR3: CASSGQGLPGELFF. As DNA, the CDR3 is TGTGCCAGTTCCGGACAGGGACTCCCCGGGGAGCTGTTTTTT.

The CDR3 DNA sequence: TGTGCCAGCAGAAACAGGGCGTATAGCAATCAGCCCCAGCATTTT. It specifies CASRNRAYSNQPQHF. This rearrangement joins TRBV2 to TRBJ1-5; the D gene is possibly TRBD1 (6 bases). The V end lost 6 bases, the J end lost 0 bases, and 12 bases lay between the germline ends. The CDR3 consists of 15 residues. Germline V lookup: CDR1 SNHLY, CDR2 FYNNEI.

The chain carries TRBV27 and TRBJ1-2, with 8 bases fitting TRBD1. The CDR3 is 15 amino acids. Per the germline V gene, CDR1 is MNHEY and CDR2 is SMNVEV (reference sequence). Trimming at V came to 4 bases and at J to 3 bases, leaving 7 bases not matched to a gene. The CDR3 DNA sequence: TGTGCCAGCAGTTCCACGACAGGGGCTGACTATGGCTACACCTTC. Its translation is CASSSTTGADYGYTF.

The chain links TRBV6-5 to TRBJ1-2, with D tentatively TRBD1 (5 bases). This CDR3 comprises 15 residues. Germline lookup yields CDR1 MNHEY and CDR2 SVGAGI. Trimming took off 2 bases at V and 5 bases at J, with 15 bases between the two ends. The CDR3 sequence: CASSYVRGTTYGYTF. The DNA for the CDR3 is TGTGCCAGCAGTTACGTTAGGGGCACAACTTATGGCTACACCTTC.

This clone was seen only a few times. The chain has TRBV5-5 and TRBJ1-2; no definite D call. This CDR3 region has 13 residues. CDR1 is SGHKS, CDR2 YYEKEE, per germline (reference sequence). Trimming removed 0 bases from V and 8 bases from J, with 11 bases in between. In DNA form, the CDR3 reads TGTGCCAGCAGCTTGGATGGCGTGAGGGGCTACACCTTC. Its protein product is CASSLDGVRGYTF.

J is TRBJ1-2 and V is TRBV6-1; 7 bases map to TRBD1. This CDR3 spans 14 amino acids. V was clipped by 4 bases and J by 6 bases; unmatched bases: 8. Germline V CDR1 and CDR2: MNHNS, SASEGT. CDR3 bases: TGTGCCAGCAGTGTCCGACAGGGCACTCATGGCTACACCTTC. As protein: CASSVRQGTHGYTF.

The V call is TRBV5-4, the J call TRBJ2-7; 7 bases align to TRBD2. J lost 5 bases, V lost 4 bases, and 9 bases had no gene match. The germline CDR1 and CDR2 sequences are SGHNT and YYREEE (reference sequence). The CDR3 is 14 amino acids. The CDR3: CASSPTSVHDEQYF. The DNA of the CDR3 is TGTGCCAGCAGCCCAACTAGCGTCCATGACGAGCAGTACTTC. The whole variable domain, remainder taken from reference TRBV5-4 and TRBJ2-7, is ETGVTQSPTHLIKTRGQQVTLRCSSQSGHNTVSWYQQALGQGPQFIFQYYREEENGRGNFPPRFSGLQFPNYSSELNVNALELDDSALYLCASSPTSVHDEQYFGPGTRLTVT.

This clone was counted between two and nine times. The J gene is TRBJ1-6, the V gene TRBV5-1, with 11 bases fitting TRBD1. Germline V lookup: CDR1 SGHRS, CDR2 YFSETQ. After removal of 4 bases from V and 10 bases from J, the junction contained 7 bases not matched to a gene. The CDR3 extends over 15 amino acids. The CDR3 loop reads CASSLQGQGVSPLHF. CDR3 DNA: TGCGCCAGCAGCCTGCAGGGACAGGGGGTATCACCCCTCCACTTT.

This clone was detected a few times. V usage is TRBV11-2 and J usage is TRBJ1-1; D is undetermined. CDR1 is SGHAT, CDR2 FQNNGV, per germline. V was cut by 5 bases and J by 5 bases, with 9 bases left in between. The CDR3 contains 12 residues. The CDR3 spells CASSPRRTEAFF. DNA for the CDR3: TGTGCCAGCAGCCCTAGGCGGACTGAAGCTTTCTTT.

The sample holds a few counts of this clone. The chain couples TRBV29-1 to TRBJ2-5, with 7 bases that match TRBD1. The V and J ends lost 6 bases and 4 bases, in that order; junction bases with no gene match: 8. Germline assignment: CDR1 SQVTM and CDR2 ANQGSEA. The CDR3 has 13 amino acids. The CDR3 loop is CSVSWDSGETQYF. CDR3 DNA: TGCAGCGTAAGCTGGGACAGCGGAGAGACCCAGTACTTC.

The chain joins TRBV29-1 to TRBJ1-5; 8 bases match TRBD1. The CDR3 has 13 amino acids. Germline CDR1 SQVTM, CDR2 ANQGSEA. The trim removed 2 bases at V and 6 bases at J, leaving 3 bases unmatched. DNA for the CDR3: TGCAGCGTTGAACAGGGGGCCGGTCAGCCCCAGCATTTT. Its translation is CSVEQGAGQPQHF.

Worth noting for this clone: The sample carries other DNA sequences with the same CDR3. V usage is TRBV7-9 and J usage is TRBJ1-1, with 7 positions matching TRBD1. This CDR3 is built from 18 residues. Germline V gene sequence: CDR1 SEHNR, CDR2 FQNEAQ (reference sequence). Losses at the gene ends were 3 bases for V and 4 bases for J; bases not matched to a gene: 17. The CDR3 coding sequence is TGTGCCAGCAGCTTGGTACATCTTGGAGACAGGGTGGGCACTGAAGCTTTCTTT. This translates into CASSLVHLGDRVGTEAFF.

On this clone: Other DNA sequences in the sample encode the same CDR3. The chain carries TRBV29-1 and TRBJ1-1; D is unclear. The CDR3 runs to 13 residues. Trimming took 4 bases from V and 0 from J, leaving 9 bases between them. Germline-derived CDR1 and CDR2 are SQVTM and ANQGSEA. The CDR3 loop reads CSVAGRLNTEAFF. As DNA, the CDR3 is TGCAGCGTTGCGGGTCGGCTGAACACTGAAGCTTTCTTT.

CDR3 sequence: CASSLAGVMNTEAFF. CDR3 nucleotides: TGTGCCAGCAGCTTGGCAGGGGTCATGAACACTGAAGCTTTCTTT. The J gene is TRBJ1-1, the V gene TRBV5-4, with a possible D match to TRBD1 (6 bases). The germline V and J ends were trimmed by 0 bases and 0 bases, with 9 bases remaining between them. Germline V gene data show CDR1 as SGHNT and CDR2 as YYREEE (reference sequence). This CDR3 has 15 residues.

The chain combines TRBV4-1 with TRBJ1-2, with D perhaps TRBD1 (5 bases). Trimming stripped 0 bases from V and 4 bases from J, with 15 bases between. CDR1 and CDR2 (germline): MGHRA, YSYEKL. This CDR3 comprises 16 residues. The CDR3 loop is CASSQERQGLSYGYTF. CDR3 sequence (DNA): TGCGCCAGCAGCCAAGAGAGGCAGGGCCTTTCCTATGGCTACACCTTC.

The rearrangement joins TRBV18 to TRBJ1-1, with D possibly matching TRBD1 (5 bases). The CDR3 spans 13 residues. The V end was cut by 2 bases, the J end by 6 bases, with 10 bases between. CDR1 and CDR2 (germline): KGHSH, LQKENI. CDR3 residues: CASSPYQGPEAFF. The CDR3 DNA reads TGTGCCAGCTCACCATATCAGGGCCCTGAAGCTTTCTTT.

The chain joins TRBV5-6 to TRBJ2-1; 11 positions agree with TRBD1. This CDR3 contains 16 residues. The germline V gene has CDR1 SGHDT and CDR2 YYEEEE. With V trimmed by 0 bases and J by 5 bases, 4 bases remained unmatched. The CDR3 region has the DNA TGTGCCAGCAGCTTGGTATCGGGACAGGGGGACAATGAGCAGTTCTTC. Its translation: CASSLVSGQGDNEQFF.

The sample holds a few counts of this clone. This chain links TRBV6-6 with TRBJ2-7, with 8 bases fitting TRBD1. The length of the CDR3 is 16 residues. The V gene end was trimmed by 4 bases and the J gene end by 2 bases; junction bases not matched to a gene: 10. CDR1 is MNHNY and CDR2 is SVGAGI in the germline V gene (reference sequence). The DNA of the CDR3 is TGTGCCAGCAGTTTATTTCAGGGACAGGTGCCCTACGAGCAGTACTTC. Protein product: CASSLFQGQVPYEQYF.

This chain joins TRBV5-1 and TRBJ2-7, with D possibly matching TRBD1 (6 bases). Germline V gives CDR1 SGHRS, CDR2 YFSETQ. The CDR3 sequence is 15 residues long. Deletions cut 0 bases from V and 3 bases from J, with 13 bases between. CDR3 bases: TGCGCCAGCAGCTTGGCCCCAGGGGCGCACTACGAGCAGTACTTC. Translating it yields CASSLAPGAHYEQYF.